The present entry profiles one T cell receptor (beta chain) with its context. This sample is part of a study of patients and donors after allogeneic stem cell transplantation. With 5 bases removed from V and 7 bases from J, the gap between germline ends came to 16 bases. Germline CDR1 and CDR2: SGHDT and YYEEEE. The CDR3 has 14 residues. TCRdb independently ran MiXCR on the RT-PCR reads; one entry per CDR3 protein. The data show more than 150,000 distinct CDR3 sequences, with around two fifths seen just once and 25% to 35% held by the top ten. The rearrangement uses TRBV5-6 and TRBJ2-1; a possible D gene is TRBD2 (6 bases). The source of this sequence is a human donor who was either an allogeneic HSCT recipient or a stem cell or donor lymphocyte infusion donor (not recorded which). It is not recorded whose cells these are; they may come from a transplant donor. The sequenced material came from blood, either unsorted or a sorted T cell fraction (not recorded which). CDR3 sequence (DNA): TGTGCCAGCAGTCTCCGGGGGTATGGGAATGAGCAGTTCTTC. It encodes CASSLRGYGNEQFF.